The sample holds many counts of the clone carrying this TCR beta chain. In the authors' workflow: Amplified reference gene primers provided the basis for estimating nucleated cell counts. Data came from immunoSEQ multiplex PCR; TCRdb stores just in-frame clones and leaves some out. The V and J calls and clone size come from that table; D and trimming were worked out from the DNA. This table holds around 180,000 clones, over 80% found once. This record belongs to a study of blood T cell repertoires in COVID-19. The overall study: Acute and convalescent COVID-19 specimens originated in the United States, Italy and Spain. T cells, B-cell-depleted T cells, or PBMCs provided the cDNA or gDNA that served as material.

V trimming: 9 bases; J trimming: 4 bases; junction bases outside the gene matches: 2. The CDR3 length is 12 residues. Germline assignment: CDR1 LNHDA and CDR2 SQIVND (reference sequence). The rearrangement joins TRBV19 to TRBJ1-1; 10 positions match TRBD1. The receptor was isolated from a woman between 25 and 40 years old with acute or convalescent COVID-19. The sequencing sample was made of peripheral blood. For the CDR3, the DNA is TGTGCCAGCCGGACAGGGGGCACTGAAGCTTTCTTT. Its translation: CASRTGGTEAFF.